The 5 T cell receptor beta chains reported below all come from one sample, sequenced in a study of T cells after yellow fever vaccination. TCRdb re-derived calls from the 5' RACE reads in MiXCR, one entry per CDR3 protein. This sample yields 450,000 to 550,000 distinct CDR3 sequences, of which approximately 21% are seen a single time; approximately 14% belongs to the top ten. The material sequenced was PBMCs, taken 15 days after the yellow fever booster vaccination. Receptors were obtained from a man aged 25 to 40 who received the YFV17D yellow fever vaccine.

V usage is TRBV3-1 and J usage is TRBJ1-5; D ambiguous. V was clipped by 3 bases and J by 7 bases, with 13 bases between them. CDR3 length: 14 amino acids. Per germline, CDR1 LGHDT and CDR2 YNNKEL (reference sequence). DNA of the CDR3: TGTGCCAGCAGCCACCGACAAGGCCAGCAGCCCCAGCATTTT. Its protein product is CASSHRQGQQPQHF. The entire variable domain, with the rest obtained from reference TRBV3-1 and TRBJ1-5, is as follows: DTAVSQTPKYLVTQMGNDKSIKCEQNLGHDTMYWYKQDSKKFLKIMFSYNNKELIINETVPNRFSPKSPDKAHLNLHINSLELGDSAVYFCASSHRQGQQPQHFGDGTRLSIL.

This clonotype was observed a handful of times. This chain connects TRBV4-3 to TRBJ1-2; 10 bases are shared with TRBD1. V lost 3 bases, J lost 2 bases, and 0 bases stayed unmatched. Germline lookup yields CDR1 LGHNA and CDR2 YSLEER. The CDR3 runs to 14 residues. The CDR3 loop is CASSQDRGNYGYTF. The CDR3, as DNA: TGCGCCAGCAGCCAGGACAGGGGGAACTATGGCTACACCTTC.

This clonotype was recorded a few times. A read error may be the cause here, since a much bigger clone is one base away. This chain connects TRBV6-2 or TRBV6-3 to TRBJ2-2, with D hard to call. V lost 1 base and J 3 bases, leaving 0 bases between the germline ends. The CDR3 has 12 amino acids. Germline CDR1 and CDR2: MNHEY and SVGEGT. The CDR3 DNA reads TGTGCCAGCAGTTACTACACCGGGGAGCTGTTTTTT. Its protein product is CASSYYTGELFF.

This clonotype appeared a few times. The V and J genes are TRBV5-6 and TRBJ2-2; TRBD2 agrees at 7 bases. CDR3 size: 15 residues. V shed 7 bases and J 5 bases; nucleotides not matched to a gene: 11. CDR1 and CDR2 from the germline V gene are SGHDT and YYEEEE. The CDR3 bases are TGTGCCAGCTCGGGAGGACCGGGACCTACCGGGGAGCTGTTTTTT. Translation gives CASSGGPGPTGELFF.

This clonotype was observed a few times. The chain carries TRBV20-1 and TRBJ2-7; 9 bases fit TRBD1. Trimming at V came to 6 bases and at J to 3 bases, leaving 6 bases not matched to a gene. The germline CDR1 and CDR2 sequences are DFQATT and SNEGSKA (reference sequence). The CDR3 extends over 13 amino acids. CDR3 amino acids: CSAPGQGHYEQYF. The CDR3 nucleotides read TGCAGTGCGCCGGGACAGGGTCACTACGAGCAGTACTTC.